Detailed here is one T cell receptor beta chain. Its antigen is currently unknown. Profiled with immunoSEQ multiplex PCR; TCRdb holds only in-frame clones, not every one. This table holds about 44,000 clones, roughly 79% found once. Time point: week 35, safety follow-up. Each vaccine dose was 300 ug of mutant IDH1 20-mer peptide, with topical imiquimod. The data belong to a study of a mutant IDH1 vaccine in newly diagnosed glioma. The wider study: Beginning 4-6 weeks after radiotherapy alone, or with temozolomide cycles, vaccination took place.

Deletions cut 7 bases from V and 4 bases from J, with 16 bases between. The CDR3 totals 14 residues. Per germline, CDR1 LNHDA and CDR2 SQIVND (reference sequence). The chain has TRBV19 and TRBJ1-1; weak D call: TRBD1 (6 bases). This specimen consisted of PBMCs, obtained from a glioma patient whose treatment included an IDH1 peptide vaccine. The receptor comes from a woman aged 40 to 49 with glioma. Some clones in this sample may be carry-over from other donors' samples. CDR3 nucleotide sequence: TGTGCCAGTACCACAGGGTCCGGGGGCACTGAAGCTTTCTTT. This sequence encodes CASTTGSGGTEAFF. Full variable domain (rest looked up from reference TRBV19 and TRBJ1-1): DGGITQSPKYLFRKEGQNVTLSCEQNLNHDAMYWYRQDPGQGLRLIYYSQIVNDFQKGDIAEGYSVSREKKESFPLTVTSAQKNPTAFYLCASTTGSGGTEAFFGQGTRLTVV.